The present entry profiles one T cell receptor beta chain with its context. Its antigen specificity is not known. Base quality data are lacking; no much larger clone is found one base away. This record comes from a study of shared clonotypes between healthy human individuals (dated by TCRdb to the early 2020s). Concerning the study at large: The cohort included three men and a couple of women between 18 and 49 years of age. To increase sequencing depth and limit assay-specific biases, TCR repertoire library preparation and sequencing were carried out by different laboratories using diverse techniques. The study deeply sequenced blood TCR repertoires of about five healthy adults to estimate repertoire size and the extent of clonotype sharing between individuals. Per donor, three plates each were used for CD4 naive and CD4 memory, two for CD8 naive, and one for CD8 memory. Leukapheresis yielded between about 0.94 and 9.5 billion PBMCs per donor.

Using the deep immunoSEQ assay, TCR CDR3 regions were amplified from genomic DNA by multiplex PCR. Extracted genomic DNA from each cell subset was spread evenly across all wells of several immunoSEQ 96-well plates, with each plate serving as a replicate. For sorted subsets, roughly 200 ng of genomic DNA, equivalent to roughly 30,000 T cell genomes, went into each replicate PCR. Purified libraries were measured with a Qubit 3.0 fluorometer, size-checked on a Bioanalyzer 2100, and measured again with the KAPA Library Quantification kit. Each immunoSEQ 96-well plate was sequenced on its own single-read 150-cycle Illumina NextSeq 550 flow cell. The published analysis was carried out like this. Because the immunoSEQ output included only junctional sequences and no quality scores, the filtering could not be the same as the filtering used for full-length reads. To assign V/J genes and CDR3, sequences were annotated against IMGT germline references using PyIR, a Python wrapper for IgBLAST v1.9. Reads were removed for weak V/J assignments (E-value above 1e-6), missing CDR3, stop codons, out-of-frame junctions, or ambiguous translated residues. V3J clonotypes were defined by identical inferred V gene, J gene, and CDR3 amino acid sequence. Percentage overlap between repertoires was computed as shared unique clonotypes divided by the size of the smaller repertoire. Repertoire richness was assessed with RTK rarefaction, the Chao1 estimator, and Recon v2.1 estimates of unobserved clonotypes. OLGA was used to compute generation probabilities for all TCRbeta clonotypes that the gDNA method yielded from a few donors. Drawn from immuneACCESS, this table holds only the in-frame rearrangements with V and J called that TCRdb kept. Clones are partly lost; checked studies trace under half to an unresolved V gene and leave the rest unexplained. Clone size and V and J calls were adopted from that table, with D and trimming inferred from the DNA. The sample records about 1 million clones, about 75% of which are singletons. Jointly, the top ten make up about 1.5% of the sample.

Healthy HIV-negative adults with no recently reported acute infections or vaccinations were included as donors. Every donor was a Caucasian adult living in Nashville, Tennessee, USA. CD4+ T cells were enriched by magnetic negative selection, after which naive cells were positively selected on CD45RA and the negative fraction was taken as the memory subset. Blood was obtained by leukapheresis, after which PBMCs were separated by Ficoll-Histopaque density gradient centrifugation and cryopreserved in liquid nitrogen vapor phase. Analytical flow cytometry was used to check the purity and quantity of every magnetically sorted T cell population. Genomic DNA was isolated from every sorted fraction and measured by UV absorbance on a Nanodrop 2000c. The study at large found these results: Incomplete sequencing was indicated by rarefaction of sorted-subset datasets, despite the large sequencing depth. Naive subsets generally had larger estimated clonotype richness than memory subsets. About 5% of naive CD4, around 4% of naive CD8, roughly 2.4% of memory CD4, and around 0.4% of memory CD8 clonotypes were shared across a few donors. Compared with non-shared clonotypes, clonotypes shared by all four sorted-subset donors had higher generation probabilities. Because the study included a small number of donors, the genetic and exposure-history diversity represented was limited. Pairwise subsampling led to the expectation that sequencing depth would affect the degree of clonotype sharing among donors. Only blood was sampled, and tissue TCR repertoires likely differ from those in blood.

Trimming takes 0 bases off V and 3 bases off J; junction bases not matched to a gene: 6. CDR1 and CDR2 are drawn from the germline V gene: MGHRA, YSYEKL. Spanning cysteine to phenylalanine, the CDR3 consists of 16 amino acids. Only the CDR3 portion is preserved as DNA: 48 bases, with reading frame beginning at the first base. The rearranged chain carries TRBV4-1 and TRBJ2-7, and 9 bases in between align with TRBD1. This sequence originates from a man younger than 35 in good health. The source material was memory CD4+ T cells sorted from blood. The sample's cell subset or site, from its label and the paper: CD45RA-negative fraction. The DNA sequence follows: TGCGCCAGCAGCCAAGACAGGACAGGGGTGGACTACGAGCAGTACTTC. The resulting protein is CASSQDRTGVDYEQYF.